The rows below give T cell receptor beta chains drawn from one sample of a study of T-cell memory formation after mild COVID-19. TCRdb reanalysed the 5' RACE reads using MiXCR and keeps one entry per CDR3 protein. Counted here are 300,000 to 350,000 distinct CDR3 sequences, about 13% occurring once; the ten biggest clones make up 22%. Sequenced: PBMCs or a T cell subset sorted from them (not recorded which). These receptors were taken from a young man who had mild COVID-19 (a few samples of this study predate the infection). Cell type and time point are not known. The CDR3 runs from the conserved cysteine through the conserved F or W. Fields, in order: V gene, D gene, J gene, clone size, CDR3 length, CDR3 protein, CDR3 DNA. D genes are given only for firm matches. Clone size is given for some rows only: seen once, a few or many times, or a class if the clone is expanded.

V gene: TRBV7-8
D gene: NA
J gene: TRBJ2-5
clone size: NA
CDR3 length: 12
CDR3 protein: CASSFVIETQYF
CDR3 DNA: TGTGCCAGCAGCTTCGTAATAGAGACCCAGTACTTC

V gene: TRBV6-2/TRBV6-3
D gene: NA
J gene: TRBJ2-7
clone size: few
CDR3 length: 14
CDR3 protein: CASEYDGFFYEQYF
CDR3 DNA: TGTGCCAGCGAATACGACGGGTTTTTCTACGAGCAGTACTTC

V gene: TRBV7-9
D gene: NA
J gene: TRBJ2-7
clone size: NA
CDR3 length: 13
CDR3 protein: CASSGRQSYEQYF
CDR3 DNA: TGTGCCAGCAGCGGCAGACAGTCCTACGAGCAGTACTTC

V gene: TRBV7-3
D gene: NA
J gene: TRBJ2-3
clone size: NA
CDR3 length: 15
CDR3 protein: CASSWGPSGTDTQYF
CDR3 DNA: TGTGCCAGCAGCTGGGGACCTAGCGGCACAGATACGCAGTATTTT

V gene: TRBV4-1
D gene: TRBD1
J gene: TRBJ1-2
clone size: few
CDR3 length: 14
CDR3 protein: CASSQLTGIYGYTF
CDR3 DNA: TGCGCCAGCAGCCAGTTGACAGGGATCTATGGCTACACCTTC

V gene: TRBV7-2
D gene: NA
J gene: TRBJ1-6
clone size: NA
CDR3 length: 13
CDR3 protein: CASSLARGAPLHF
CDR3 DNA: TGTGCCAGCAGCTTAGCTAGGGGGGCACCCCTCCACTTT

V gene: TRBV7-9
D gene: NA
J gene: TRBJ1-6
clone size: few
CDR3 length: 16
CDR3 protein: CASSLDASSYNSPLHF
CDR3 DNA: TGTGCCAGCAGCTTAGATGCGAGCTCCTATAATTCACCCCTCCACTTT

V gene: TRBV6-5
D gene: TRBD1
J gene: TRBJ2-3
clone size: NA
CDR3 length: 14
CDR3 protein: CASSYGTGPYTQYF
CDR3 DNA: TGTGCCAGCAGTTACGGGACAGGACCTTATACGCAGTATTTT

V gene: TRBV7-2
D gene: TRBD2
J gene: TRBJ2-5
clone size: few
CDR3 length: 16
CDR3 protein: CASSPLAGGGGETQYF
CDR3 DNA: TGTGCCAGCAGCCCCCTAGCGGGGGGCGGTGGGGAGACCCAGTACTTC

V gene: TRBV10-3
D gene: TRBD1
J gene: TRBJ1-1
clone size: few
CDR3 length: 12
CDR3 protein: CAISGTDTEAFF
CDR3 DNA: TGTGCCATCAGCGGGACAGACACTGAAGCTTTCTTT

V gene: TRBV7-2
D gene: TRBD1
J gene: TRBJ2-2
clone size: NA
CDR3 length: 16
CDR3 protein: CASSSRKTGVPGELFF
CDR3 DNA: TGTGCCAGCAGCTCCAGAAAGACAGGGGTCCCCGGGGAGCTGTTTTTT

V gene: TRBV5-1
D gene: TRBD2
J gene: TRBJ2-3
clone size: NA
CDR3 length: 17
CDR3 protein: CASSSGVAGGVTDTQYF
CDR3 DNA: TGCGCCAGCAGCTCCGGAGTAGCGGGGGGGGTCACAGATACGCAGTATTTT

V gene: TRBV7-2
D gene: TRBD1
J gene: TRBJ1-2
clone size: few
CDR3 length: 13
CDR3 protein: CASSNRDRGGYTF
CDR3 DNA: TGTGCCAGCAGCAACCGGGACAGGGGCGGCTACACCTTC

V gene: TRBV20-1
D gene: TRBD2
J gene: TRBJ2-5
clone size: NA
CDR3 length: 17
CDR3 protein: CSARHRTSGGAQETQYF
CDR3 DNA: TGCAGTGCTAGACACCGGACTAGCGGGGGGGCCCAAGAGACCCAGTACTTC

V gene: TRBV4-2
D gene: TRBD2
J gene: TRBJ2-2
clone size: few
CDR3 length: 19
CDR3 protein: CASSQDVIGGGTNTGELFF
CDR3 DNA: TGTGCCAGCAGCCAAGATGTAATAGGCGGGGGGACGAACACCGGGGAGCTGTTTTTT

V gene: TRBV25-1
D gene: NA
J gene: TRBJ1-6
clone size: NA
CDR3 length: 15
CDR3 protein: CASSESGLYNSPLHF
CDR3 DNA: TGTGCCAGCAGTGAATCTGGACTCTATAATTCACCCCTCCACTTT

V gene: TRBV6-5
D gene: NA
J gene: TRBJ2-5
clone size: NA
CDR3 length: 15
CDR3 protein: CASSYSSPGQETQYF
CDR3 DNA: TGTGCCAGCAGTTACTCGTCGCCCGGCCAAGAGACCCAGTACTTC

V gene: TRBV27
D gene: NA
J gene: TRBJ2-3
clone size: NA
CDR3 length: 14
CDR3 protein: CASSITEVTDTQYF
CDR3 DNA: TGTGCCAGCAGTATTACTGAAGTCACAGATACGCAGTATTTT

V gene: TRBV6-2/TRBV6-3
D gene: NA
J gene: TRBJ2-5
clone size: few
CDR3 length: 15
CDR3 protein: CASSYTRRGEETQYF
CDR3 DNA: TGTGCCAGCAGTTACACGCGCAGGGGAGAAGAGACCCAGTACTTC

V gene: TRBV6-2/TRBV6-3
D gene: TRBD2
J gene: TRBJ2-1
clone size: NA
CDR3 length: 11
CDR3 protein: CASSLLAEKFF
CDR3 DNA: TGTGCCAGCAGTCTTCTAGCGGAAAAGTTCTTC

V gene: TRBV11-2
D gene: NA
J gene: TRBJ1-3
clone size: many
CDR3 length: 17
CDR3 protein: CASSLDPKGPYGNTIYF
CDR3 DNA: TGTGCCAGCAGCTTGGACCCGAAAGGGCCGTATGGAAACACCATATATTTT

V gene: TRBV7-3
D gene: TRBD1
J gene: TRBJ2-3
clone size: many
CDR3 length: 14
CDR3 protein: CASSAGQASDTQYF
CDR3 DNA: TGTGCCAGCAGCGCCGGACAGGCCTCAGATACGCAGTATTTT

V gene: TRBV30
D gene: NA
J gene: TRBJ2-7
clone size: NA
CDR3 length: 14
CDR3 protein: CAWRGGGVAYEQYF
CDR3 DNA: TGTGCCTGGAGGGGGGGCGGGGTGGCCTACGAGCAGTACTTC

V gene: TRBV29-1
D gene: TRBD2
J gene: TRBJ2-3
clone size: few
CDR3 length: 14
CDR3 protein: CSVSLAGGTDTQYF
CDR3 DNA: TGCAGCGTTTCACTAGCGGGGGGTACAGATACGCAGTATTTT

V gene: TRBV4-3
D gene: TRBD2
J gene: TRBJ2-1
clone size: many
CDR3 length: 17
CDR3 protein: CASSQDLGTIFINEQFF
CDR3 DNA: TGCGCCAGCAGCCAAGATTTGGGGACTATCTTTATCAATGAGCAGTTCTTC

V gene: TRBV29-1
D gene: NA
J gene: TRBJ2-2
clone size: NA
CDR3 length: 12
CDR3 protein: CCEAGDTGELFF
CDR3 DNA: TGCTGCGAGGCAGGGGATACCGGGGAGCTGTTTTTT

V gene: TRBV9
D gene: TRBD1
J gene: TRBJ2-5
clone size: NA
CDR3 length: 14
CDR3 protein: CASSVGTGAQTQYF
CDR3 DNA: TGTGCCAGCAGCGTGGGGACAGGGGCCCAGACCCAGTACTTC